These 20 T cell receptor beta chains originate from one sample sequenced in a study of cytomegalovirus exposure and HLA in healthy donors. Primers included in the PCR were 60 Vbeta and 13 Jbeta primers. Profiled with immunoSEQ multiplex PCR; TCRdb holds only in-frame clones, not every one. The sample contains about 120,000 clones, roughly 70% of which appear only once. The sample comprised PBMCs. All receptors derive from a man between 18 and 29 years old in good health and CMV-seropositive.

The gene calls are TRBV10-2 and TRBJ2-3, with D hard to call. V was trimmed by 6 bases and J by 2 bases, leaving 9 bases between them. The length of the CDR3 is 13 residues. Germline values: CDR1 WSHSY, CDR2 SAAADI. CDR3 in DNA: TGCGCCAGCAGGTTTCCACTCACAGATACGCAGTATTTT. Translating gives CASRFPLTDTQYF.

Only one count was recorded for this clone. This chain joins TRBV7-3 and TRBJ2-3; 16 bases agree with TRBD2. V lost 4 bases, J lost 4 bases, and 8 bases stayed unmatched. The CDR3 extends over 18 amino acids. CDR1 is SGHTA, CDR2 FQGTGA, per germline. CDR3 in DNA: TGTGCCAGCAGCTCCTCGGGACTAGCGGGGGGGCAGGCAGATACGCAGTATTTT. Encoded protein: CASSSSGLAGGQADTQYF.

V is TRBV4-2 and J is TRBJ1-3; TRBD1 aligns across 8 bases. V lost 1 base and J lost 8; bases outside the gene matches: 7. The germline CDR1 and CDR2 sequences are LGHNA and YNFKEQ. The CDR3 sequence is 15 residues long. The CDR3 is CASSQGGQGADTIYF. CDR3 in DNA: TGTGCCAGCAGCCAAGGAGGGCAGGGGGCCGACACCATATATTTT.

The chain joins TRBV11-3 to TRBJ2-1; tentatively, D is TRBD2 (7 bases). Germline V gene sequence: CDR1 SGHNT, CDR2 YENEEA. The CDR3 has 16 residues. Trimming left V 5 bases short and J 2 bases short, with 16 bases between. The CDR3 region is CASSRDRGGPYNEQFF. The CDR3 region has the DNA TGTGCCAGCAGCCGAGATAGGGGGGGCCCCTACAATGAGCAGTTCTTC. Together with reference TRBV11-3 and TRBJ2-1, the CDR3 gives the full variable domain: EAGVVQSPRYKIIEKKQPVAFWCNPISGHNTLYWYLQNLGQGPELLIRYENEEAVDDSQLPKDRFSAERLKGVDSTLKIQPAELGDSAVYLCASSRDRGGPYNEQFFGPGTRLTVL.

This clone was observed a handful of times. V and J are TRBV28 and TRBJ1-2, with D unresolved. The CDR3 spans 13 residues. CDR1 MDHEN and CDR2 SYDVKM come from the germline V gene. V shed 0 bases and J shed 7 bases, with 9 bases lying between them. The chain's CDR3 is CASSLWLMSGYTF. The CDR3 DNA reads as TGTGCCAGCAGTTTATGGCTCATGAGTGGCTACACCTTC.

The chain recombines TRBV6-5 with TRBJ1-6; D remains ambiguous. Deletions cut 6 bases from V and 7 bases from J, with 16 bases between. CDR3 length: 15 residues. CDR1 is MNHEY, CDR2 SVGAGI, per germline. CDR3 amino acids: CASRKTTPTNSPLHF. The CDR3 DNA follows: TGTGCCAGCAGAAAGACAACGCCCACGAATTCACCCCTCCACTTT.

This chain uses TRBV5-8 with TRBJ1-2; D remains ambiguous. The CDR3 extends over 13 amino acids. Germline assignment: CDR1 SGHTS and CDR2 YDEGEE. V lost 5 bases to trimming and J lost 4 bases, with 12 bases between them. CDR3 bases: TGTGCCAGCAGTCTCCCCCTTTTCTATGGCTACACCTTC. Translation: CASSLPLFYGYTF.

A few counts support this clone. The chain employs TRBV18 and TRBJ1-6; TRBD1 might be the D (5 bases). This CDR3 has 17 residues. CDR1 and CDR2 from the germline V gene are KGHSH and LQKENI. The V gene lost 2 bases and the J gene lost 3 bases, with 14 bases spanning the gap. The CDR3 spells CASSPGSGRDYNSPLHF. In DNA form, the CDR3 reads TGTGCCAGCTCACCAGGGTCCGGCAGGGACTATAATTCACCCCTCCACTTT. Supplemented by reference TRBV18 and TRBJ1-6, the full variable domain reads NAGVMQNPRHLVRRRGQEARLRCSPMKGHSHVYWYRQLPEEGLKFMVYLQKENIIDESGMPKERFSAEFPKEGPSILRIQQVVRGDSAAYFCASSPGSGRDYNSPLHFGNGTRLTVT.

This chain connects TRBV9 to TRBJ1-2, with 10 bases fitting TRBD1. J lost 4 bases, V lost 5 bases, and 11 bases had no gene match. Germline CDR1 and CDR2: SGDLS and YYNGEE. The CDR3 covers 16 residues. The CDR3 spells CASRAGTGVLGYGYTF. The CDR3 DNA follows: TGTGCCAGCAGGGCCGGGACAGGGGTTTTAGGCTATGGCTACACCTTC.

The J gene is TRBJ1-5, the V gene TRBV2; D is ambiguous. Trimming took 6 bases from V and 3 from J, leaving 6 bases between them. CDR1 is SNHLY, CDR2 FYNNEI, per germline. This CDR3 spans 12 amino acids. CDR3 in amino acids: CASSGVNQPQHF. CDR3 coding DNA: TGTGCCAGCAGCGGGGTCAATCAGCCCCAGCATTTT.

The rearrangement joins TRBV9 to TRBJ2-1, with TRBD1 matching over 8 bases. The CDR3 is 16 residues long. CDR1 SGDLS and CDR2 YYNGEE come from the germline V gene. V was clipped by 5 bases and J by 2 bases; unmatched bases: 9. The CDR3 nucleotides read TGTGCCAGCAGAAGTGCAGGGGGCGGTCCCTACAATGAGCAGTTCTTC. It codes for CASRSAGGGPYNEQFF.

This clone has just one count. The genes are TRBV7-9 and TRBJ1-1, with D tentatively TRBD1 (5 bases). This CDR3 is 11 amino acids long. Between the trimmed V and J ends, which lost 5 bases and 6 bases, there was a span of 7 bases. Germline V gene sequence: CDR1 SEHNR, CDR2 FQNEAQ (reference sequence). CDR3 bases: TGTGCCAGCAGCATACAGGCTGAAGCTTTCTTT. The encoded protein is CASSIQAEAFF.

In this sample, this clone turned up a few times. The gene calls are TRBV7-2 and TRBJ1-2; D is possibly TRBD1 (5 bases). With 8 bases removed from V and 0 bases from J, the gap between germline ends came to 10 bases. This CDR3 region has 13 residues. CDR1 and CDR2 from the germline V gene are SGHTA and FQGNSA. The CDR3 nucleotides read TGTGCCAGCTCACAGGCGACTAACTATGGCTACACCTTC. The encoded protein is CASSQATNYGYTF.

The chain carries TRBV5-4 and TRBJ2-5, with 11 positions matching TRBD2. The DNA end favors TRBJ2-7, so the J call may be wrong. This CDR3 is built from 16 residues. From germline, CDR1 is SGHNT and CDR2 YYREEE (reference sequence). CDR3: CASSAQLAGVSNEQYF. CDR3 coding DNA: TGTGCCAGCAGCGCACAACTAGCGGGGGTTAGCAACGAGCAGTACTTC.

This clone was observed a handful of times. This chain uses TRBV5-4 with TRBJ2-1; 10 bases agree with TRBD2. CDR3 length equals 15 residues. V lost 0 bases and J lost 7; bases outside the gene matches: 4. Per the germline V gene, CDR1 is SGHNT and CDR2 is YYREEE (reference sequence). Here the CDR3 DNA reads TGTGCCAGCAGCTTGGCACTAGCGGGGATTAATGAGCAGTTCTTC. It yields the protein CASSLALAGINEQFF.

As regards this clone: Compared with germline, one end of the junction differs, possibly owing to a read error. The chain employs TRBV7-9 and TRBJ2-1; no clear D. The CDR3 spans 12 residues. Germline CDR1 is SEHNR and CDR2 is FQNEAQ (reference sequence). CDR3 sequence reads: CASSLANHWALF. The CDR3 bases are TGTGCCAGCAGCTTAGCGAATCATTGGGCGCTCTTC.

The chain joins TRBV6-6 to TRBJ2-5, with TRBD1 identical over 7 bases. V shed 8 bases, J shed 5 bases, and the junction held 14 bases outside the gene matches. The CDR3 loop spans 15 amino acids. Germline values: CDR1 MNHNY, CDR2 SVGAGI (reference sequence). CDR3 sequence reads: CASQTGQGEWETQYF. As DNA, the CDR3 is TGTGCCAGCCAGACCGGGCAGGGGGAATGGGAGACCCAGTACTTC.

This rearrangement joins TRBV19 to TRBJ1-5; D gene unclear. The germline gives CDR1 LNHDA, CDR2 SQIVND (reference sequence). V lost 4 bases and J 0 bases, leaving 7 bases between the germline ends. This CDR3 region has 14 residues. The CDR3 DNA is TGTGCCAGTAGTACTGTACTTAGCAATCAGCCCCAGCATTTT. Translation gives CASSTVLSNQPQHF. The full variable domain, in which reference TRBV19 and TRBJ1-5 provide the parts outside the CDR3, is DGGITQSPKYLFRKEGQNVTLSCEQNLNHDAMYWYRQDPGQGLRLIYYSQIVNDFQKGDIAEGYSVSREKKESFPLTVTSAQKNPTAFYLCASSTVLSNQPQHFGDGTRLSIL.

This chain links TRBV20-1 with TRBJ1-2; no reliable D call. The CDR3 spans 11 residues. Trimming pared 6 bases from V and 4 bases from J, leaving 9 bases between. Germline V gene data show CDR1 as DFQATT and CDR2 as SNEGSKA (reference sequence). The CDR3 spells CSAHSSYGYTF. CDR3 sequence (DNA): TGCAGTGCCCACAGTTCCTATGGCTACACCTTC.

The chain combines TRBV2 with TRBJ2-5, with 10 bases lining up with TRBD1. The DNA end favors TRBJ2-7, so the J call may be wrong. The CDR3 is made up of 16 amino acids. Germline loops: CDR1 SNHLY, CDR2 FYNNEI. CDR3 protein: CASSAPGQGTIYEQYF. The CDR3 DNA reads TGTGCCAGCAGCGCCCCGGGACAGGGGACTATTTACGAGCAGTACTTC.